This T cell receptor (beta chain) is from a study of vaccination effects on CD4 cells after COVID-19. The ends were cut back, 3 bases at V and 12 bases at J, with 6 bases in the middle. Germline-derived CDR1 and CDR2 are LGHNT and FRNRAP. The CDR3 spans 10 residues. About this clone itself: Its antigen is still unknown.

Clones were sequenced by immunoSEQ multiplex PCR, and TCRdb holds only the in-frame ones, with some missing. This sample has 45,000 to 50,000 clones, with around 67% found just once. Researchers isolated CD4+ T cells once approximately 10 days of culture had elapsed. The chain links TRBV12-5 to TRBJ2-1; D is unclear. Sample: CD4+ T cells from PBMCs cultured without peptide, taken before COVID-19 vaccination. The TCR originated in a human donor who received a COVID-19 vaccine. The CDR3 loop is CASGLSRQFF. CDR3 coding DNA: TGTGCTAGTGGTTTATCAAGGCAGTTCTTC.